The clone carrying this T cell receptor (beta chain) was observed a few times. The antigen is unknown. This entry belongs to a study of beta chain features in type 1 diabetes. All of the isolated RNA was reverse transcribed, so expressed TCRB transcripts were sequenced. Clones were sequenced by immunoSEQ multiplex PCR, and TCRdb holds only the in-frame ones, with some missing. The table lists 300,000 to 450,000 clones, roughly an eighth of them singletons. Study-wide points: In comparison with healthy donors, patients had naive, central memory and Treg TCRB repertoires that appeared more similar. Within each of all four CD4+ subsets, Type 1 diabetes patients had TCRB CDR3s that were moderately but significantly shorter.

With 2 bases removed from V and 1 base from J, the gap between germline ends came to 14 bases. The CDR3 loop spans 16 amino acids. The V gene's germline CDR1 is MGHRA and CDR2 YSYEKL. CD45RO/CCR7/CD25/CD127/CD95/CD27 separated CD4+ naive, central memory, regulatory and stem cell-like memory cells by sorting. This sequence joins TRBV4-1 and TRBJ2-5; the D gene is possibly TRBD2 (6 bases). Material: naive CD4+ T cells from blood. This receptor was taken from a woman aged 18-29 years with type 1 diabetes. The CDR3 protein is CASSQILREAQETQYF. CDR3 DNA: TGCGCCAGCAGCCAAATTCTCAGGGAGGCCCAAGAGACCCAGTACTTC.